The clone carrying this T cell receptor (beta chain) was found a few times. This CDR3 is built from 13 residues. V was clipped by 6 bases and J by 4 bases; unmatched bases: 6. The data derive from a study of blood T cell repertoires in COVID-19. On the study more broadly: Italy, Spain and the United States were the sources of the convalescent and acute COVID-19 samples. From T cells, B-cell-depleted T cells, or PBMCs came the material, which was cDNA or gDNA.

As originally analysed: Using reference gene primer amplification, nucleated cell counts were estimated. TCRdb's table, derived via immunoSEQ multiplex PCR, lists solely in-frame clones and lacks some. D and trimming were read from the DNA, whereas the V and J calls and clone size are those reported in that table. The sample has some 120,000 clones, roughly three quarters seen once. The source of this sequence is a human donor in a cohort sampled during active COVID-19. The sequenced sample was peripheral blood. The J gene is TRBJ2-7, the V gene TRBV12-3 or TRBV12-4; TRBD1 aligns across 7 bases. CDR3 protein: CASRSAQGYEQYF. The CDR3 bases are TGTGCCAGCAGATCAGCACAGGGGTACGAGCAGTACTTC.